A selection of T cell receptor beta chains follows, all from one sample in a study of T cell responses to AZD1222 COVID-19 vaccine. Using immunoSEQ multiplex PCR, the repertoire was profiled, and TCRdb retains in-frame clones only, with some absent. The table has 110,000 or so clones, roughly 90% seen once. Material: peripheral blood, obtained on day 0 of MenACWY control vaccination. The receptors were sampled from an adult in good health. The CDR3 runs from the conserved cysteine through the conserved F or W. Each record gives: V gene, D gene, J gene, clone size, CDR3 DNA, CDR3 protein. A D gene is named only where the DNA matches it firmly. Rows give clone size only sometimes, using once, few, many, or a class for an expanded clone.

TRBV27,.,TRBJ1-3,.,TGTGCCAGCAGTACGGGGGCGAGCTCTGGAAACACCATATATTTT,CASSTGASSGNTIYF
TRBV6-6,.,TRBJ1-1,.,TGTGCCAGCAATGGGATTAGGACTGAAGCTTTCTTT,CASNGIRTEAFF
TRBV5-1,.,TRBJ1-1,.,TGCGCCAGCAGCATGACGGGGCTCGCTGAAGCTTTCTTT,CASSMTGLAEAFF
TRBV9,TRBD1,TRBJ2-7,.,TGTGCCAGCAGCGTATCGGACAGGCCGAGCTCCTACGAGCAGTACTTC,CASSVSDRPSSYEQYF
TRBV19,.,TRBJ2-7,.,TGTGCCAGTAGCCCAATCCATTCCTACGAGCAGTACTTC,CASSPIHSYEQYF
TRBV5-4,.,TRBJ1-2,.,TGTGCCAGCAGCCTCGACGGAAACTATGGCTACACCTTC,CASSLDGNYGYTF
TRBV6-2/TRBV6-3,.,TRBJ1-6,.,TGTGCCAGCAGTTACTCGAGGGGATCCTATAATTCACCCCTCCACTTT,CASSYSRGSYNSPLHF
TRBV2,.,TRBJ2-7,.,TGTGCCAGCAAGGTCGGGACGGTGGGGACCTACGAGCAGTACTTC,CASKVGTVGTYEQYF
TRBV25-1,.,TRBJ2-7,.,TGTGCCAGCAGTGTAGGTAACGAGCAGTACTTC,CASSVGNEQYF
TRBV25-1,.,TRBJ2-7,.,TGTGCCAGCAGTGAACCAGGGTTTGTCCACGAGCAGTACTTC,CASSEPGFVHEQYF
TRBV18,.,TRBJ1-3,.,TGTGCCAGCTCACCACCGAGGGACTCAGGAAACACCATATATTTT,CASSPPRDSGNTIYF
TRBV6-6,.,TRBJ2-7,.,TGTGCCAGCAGGACGACAGGTCAGAGCTCCTACGAGCAGTACTTC,CASRTTGQSSYEQYF
TRBV28,.,TRBJ2-7,.,TGTGCCAGCAGTTTTGACAGAGACCTCTACGAGCAGTACTTC,CASSFDRDLYEQYF
TRBV12-3/TRBV12-4,.,TRBJ2-6,.,TGTGCCAGCAGGGGGGACTGGGCCAACGTCCTGACTTTC,CASRGDWANVLTF
TRBV7-9,.,TRBJ1-4,.,TGTGCCAGCAGCTTAGTTCGCCCGTTTAATGAAAAACTGTTTTTT,CASSLVRPFNEKLFF
TRBV2,.,TRBJ2-7,.,TGTGCCAGCAGCTGGACAGACTACGAGCAGTACTTC,CASSWTDYEQYF
TRBV28,.,TRBJ2-5,.,TGTGCCAGCGGTCTTGGGGTGCTCCGAGAGACCCAGTACTTC,CASGLGVLRETQYF
TRBV5-1,TRBD2,TRBJ2-5,.,TGCGCCAGCAGCTTGGAAAGCCTAGCGGGATTACGGGAGACCCAGTACTTC,CASSLESLAGLRETQYF
TRBV6-9,TRBD1,TRBJ1-1,.,TGTGCCAGCAGCTCGACGACAGGGGGGAACACTGAAGCTTTCTTT,CASSSTTGGNTEAFF
TRBV4-1,TRBD2,TRBJ2-1,.,TGCGCCAGCAGCGCCATCACTAGCGGGGGGGTCAATGAGCAGTTCTTC,CASSAITSGGVNEQFF
TRBV28,.,TRBJ2-2,.,TGTGCCAGCAGTTTGACTCACCGCACCGGGGAGCTGTTTTTT,CASSLTHRTGELFF
TRBV27,.,TRBJ2-7,.,TGTGCCAGCAGTGCCAGGGGACCCTCCTACGAGCAGTACTTC,CASSARGPSYEQYF
TRBV6-2/TRBV6-3,.,TRBJ1-6,.,TGTGCCAGCAGTTACCTTACGGGCAATTCACCCCTCCACTTT,CASSYLTGNSPLHF
TRBV5-1,TRBD1,TRBJ2-2,once,TGCGCCAGCAGCCCTCTGGGGACAGGGAACGGGGAGCTGTTTTTT,CASSPLGTGNGELFF
TRBV5-1,.,TRBJ2-7,.,TGCGCCAGCAGCTTGGGGGAGGGGGCCTACGAGCAGTACTTC,CASSLGEGAYEQYF
TRBV5-4,TRBD2,TRBJ2-7,.,TGTGCCAGCAGCCTGTGGACTAGCGGAGGCTACGAGCAGTACTTC,CASSLWTSGGYEQYF
TRBV2,.,TRBJ2-5,.,TGTGCCAGCAGTGACTCGGGCCAAGAGACCCAGTACTTC,CASSDSGQETQYF
TRBV5-5,.,TRBJ1-1,.,TGTGCCAGCAGCGGCAGGGCCGGCACTGAAGCTTTCTTT,CASSGRAGTEAFF
TRBV11-2,.,TRBJ1-5,.,TGTGCCAACAGCTTCGTTCCTCAGCCCCAGCATTTT,CANSFVPQPQHF
TRBV19,.,TRBJ1-2,once,TGTGCCAGTACCCCCACTAGGCAGGGGTGGTATGGCTACACCTTC,CASTPTRQGWYGYTF
TRBV6-7,.,TRBJ2-3,.,TGTGCCAGCAGGAGATCAGGAGGCACTAGGCTCGGGCATTTT,CASRRSGGTRLGHF
TRBV27,.,TRBJ2-7,.,TGTGCCAGCAGTTTGAACTCCGCGGCGGGGGAGCAGTACTTC,CASSLNSAAGEQYF
TRBV27,.,TRBJ1-1,.,TGTGCCAGCAGTTTACTCGGGGTGAACACTGAAGCTTTCTTT,CASSLLGVNTEAFF
TRBV9,.,TRBJ1-1,.,TGTGCCAGCAGCCCACCGACAGGTGGCGCTTTCTTT,CASSPPTGGAFF
TRBV11-2,.,TRBJ2-1,few,TGTGCCAGCAGCTTAGGCAAGGGACTCATCAATGAGCAGTTCTTC,CASSLGKGLINEQFF
TRBV11-2,TRBD1,TRBJ1-2,.,TGTGCCAGCAGTCATACAGGGGGAGAAGTCTATGGCTACACCTTC,CASSHTGGEVYGYTF
TRBV7-2,TRBD1,TRBJ1-2,.,TGTGCCAGCAGCTTAGCTTCGGGGACAGCCTATGGCTACACCTTC,CASSLASGTAYGYTF
TRBV28,.,TRBJ1-4,.,TGTGCCAGCAGTTCTCCCGGGGAAGAAGAAAAACTGTTTTTT,CASSSPGEEEKLFF
TRBV11-2,.,TRBJ1-2,.,TGTGCCAGCAGCCCCCCGGGGGACTATGGCTACACCTTC,CASSPPGDYGYTF
TRBV4-1,TRBD1,TRBJ2-7,.,TGCGCCAGCAGCCAAGTCACGGACAGGACCTACGAGCAGTACTTC,CASSQVTDRTYEQYF
TRBV7-2,.,TRBJ2-7,.,TGTGCCAGCAGCTTAGGACAGGTTAGCTCCTACGAGCAGTACTTC,CASSLGQVSSYEQYF
TRBV7-6,.,TRBJ1-1,.,TGTGCCAGCAGCTTTTCAGGGGTCGGGACTGAAGCTTTCTTT,CASSFSGVGTEAFF
TRBV13,.,TRBJ1-6,.,TGTGCCAGCAGCTTGGGGGGCTCCTATAATTCACCCCTCCACTTT,CASSLGGSYNSPLHF
TRBV7-2,TRBD2,TRBJ2-7,.,TGTGCCAGCAGCCGCTCCGCTAGCGGGGGCTACGAGCAGTACTTC,CASSRSASGGYEQYF
TRBV5-1,TRBD1,TRBJ1-6,few,TGCGCCAGCAGCTCGGGGGGACAGGGAGGTTCACCCCTCCACTTT,CASSSGGQGGSPLHF
TRBV5-1,TRBD1,TRBJ1-2,.,TGCGCCAGCAGCCGGGCGGACAGGGGCGGTCTGAATGGCTACACCTTC,CASSRADRGGLNGYTF
TRBV28,TRBD1,TRBJ1-5,.,TGTGCCAGCAGTTTTAGACAGGGGGCCCTTTGGAATCAGCCCCAGCATTTT,CASSFRQGALWNQPQHF
TRBV24-1,TRBD1,TRBJ1-2,.,TGTGCCACCAGTGATTCGGGACAGGGCAAAGATGGCTACACCTTC,CATSDSGQGKDGYTF
TRBV6-4,TRBD1,TRBJ1-4,.,TGTGCCAGCACCGGGACAGGAGATGCAACTAATGAAAAACTGTTTTTT,CASTGTGDATNEKLFF
TRBV28,TRBD1,TRBJ1-4,.,TGTGCCAGCAGTTCTTCAGGGGGGGATGAAAAACTGTTTTTT,CASSSSGGDEKLFF
TRBV5-1,TRBD1,TRBJ1-1,.,TGCGCCAGCAGCTCCGGACAGGTTGGCACTGAAGCTTTCTTT,CASSSGQVGTEAFF
TRBV5-1,TRBD2,TRBJ2-7,few,TGCGCCAGCAAGTCTAGCGGGGGTTGGGAGCAGTACTTC,CASKSSGGWEQYF
TRBV27,TRBD1,TRBJ1-5,.,TGTGCCAGCAGTTTCGGACAGGGTGTTCAGCCCCAGCATTTT,CASSFGQGVQPQHF
TRBV24-1,.,TRBJ1-5,.,TGTGCCACCGGGAGGGGAGAGAATCAGCCCCAGCATTTT,CATGRGENQPQHF
TRBV28,.,TRBJ1-1,.,TGTGCCAGCAGTATCGGGGGCCGACCAAACCCCCCTGAAGCTTTCTTT,CASSIGGRPNPPEAFF